Below are 27 T cell receptor beta chains sequenced from a single sample in a study of Graves' ophthalmopathy and Graves' hyperthyroidism. RNA transcripts provided the template for amplifying TCR beta CDR3 regions. HTBI primers were used in a first-round RT-PCR, which preceded a second-round multiplex PCR. TCRdb processed the multiplex PCR reads anew with MiXCR; each CDR3 protein has one entry. The data contain under 800,000 distinct CDR3 sequences, about a fifth of them seen just once; the ten biggest clones take up approximately 6.9%. The sequenced material came from peripheral blood. All receptors come from a woman between 18 and 30 years old with stable Graves' hyperthyroidism. Some clones in this sample may be carry-over from other donors' samples.

This clonotype was observed many times. In DNA form, the CDR3 reads TGTGCCAGCAGTGAAGGGCCCGACAATCAGCCCCAGCATTTT. It is translated as CASSEGPDNQPQHF. V usage is TRBV2 and J usage is TRBJ1-5; D is undetermined. The germline V gene encodes CDR1 SNHLY and CDR2 FYNNEI. The CDR3 consists of 14 residues. Trimming shortened V by 1 base and J by 3 bases, and 7 bases separated the two germline ends.

This clonotype was seen ten or more times. This chain links TRBV5-1 with TRBJ1-2; 8 bases align to TRBD1. The CDR3 loop spans 12 amino acids. Germline CDR1 reads SGHRS; CDR2 reads YFSETQ. Germline trimming cut 3 bases from V and 7 bases from J; bases unmatched to any gene: 2. As DNA, the CDR3 is TGCGCCAGCAGCTCGGGACAGGTTGGCTACACCTTC. It yields the protein CASSSGQVGYTF.

There are many counts of this clonotype. This chain uses TRBV6-5 with TRBJ1-1, with a possible D match to TRBD1 (6 bases). The germline V gene has CDR1 MNHEY and CDR2 SVGAGI. There are 14 residues in the CDR3. V lost 11 bases to trimming and J lost 4 bases, with 20 bases between them. The CDR3 is CASRGGSVVTEAFF. Here the CDR3 DNA reads TGTGCCTCGCGAGGGGGGAGCGTTGTCACTGAAGCTTTCTTT.

In its sample, this clonotype was seen many times. V and J are TRBV25-1 and TRBJ2-7; D gene ambiguous. Germline CDR1 MGHDK, CDR2 SYGVNS. The V end lost 0 bases, the J end lost 5 bases, and 8 bases lay between the germline ends. The CDR3 is made up of 13 amino acids. In nucleotides, the CDR3 is TGTGCCAGCAGTGAATATGGTCCCCACGAGCAGTACTTC. It codes for CASSEYGPHEQYF.

This clonotype was counted at least ten times. The CDR3 loop reads CASSEWASGRSKNIQYF. Written as DNA, the CDR3 is TGTGCCAGCAGTGAATGGGCTAGCGGGAGATCCAAAAACATTCAGTACTTC. The chain joins TRBV2 to TRBJ2-4, with TRBD2 identical over 10 bases. The CDR3 runs to 17 residues. After removal of 2 bases from V and 2 bases from J, the junction contained 6 bases not matched to a gene. Germline V gene lookup returns CDR1 SNHLY and CDR2 FYNNEI.

This clonotype was counted at least ten times. The chain combines TRBV11-2 with TRBJ1-6; D possibly corresponds to TRBD1 (5 bases). Trimming shortened V by 5 bases and J by 9 bases, and 11 bases separated the two germline ends. In germline, CDR1 is SGHAT, CDR2 FQNNGV. The length of the CDR3 is 13 residues. The CDR3 nucleotides read TGTGCCAGCAGCCCGCAGGGCGGTTCACCCCTCCACTTT. Residues: CASSPQGGSPLHF.

With respect to this clonotype: A read error may be the cause here, since a much bigger clone is one base away. The chain recombines TRBV6-1 with TRBJ2-7; no clear D gene. Germline V gene data show CDR1 as MNHNS and CDR2 as SASEGT. The CDR3 sequence is 14 residues long. In nucleotides, the CDR3 is TGTGTCAGCAGCCGTAACCTCCTCCACTACGAGCAGTACTTC. This translates into CVSSRNLLHYEQYF.

This clonotype was found a few times. The rearrangement links TRBV7-3 to TRBJ1-5; maybe TRBD1 (5 bases). The germline CDR1 and CDR2 sequences are SGHTA and FQGTGA. The CDR3 is 14 residues long. Trimming shortened V by 4 bases and J by 9 bases, and 16 bases separated the two germline ends. This CDR3 is CASSSQGWWTPQHF. The CDR3 coding sequence is TGTGCCAGCAGCTCCCAGGGATGGTGGACGCCCCAGCATTTT. Combining the CDR3 with reference TRBV7-3 and TRBJ1-5 gives the whole variable domain GAGVSQTPSNKVTEKGKYVELRCDPISGHTALYWYRQSLGQGPEFLIYFQGTGAADDSGLPNDRFFAVRPEGSVSTLKIQRTERGDSAVYLCASSSQGWWTPQHFGDGTRLSIL.

As for this clonotype: A read error may explain this, as a much larger clone is one base away. The chain recombines TRBV28 with TRBJ1-1, with D perhaps matching TRBD1 (5 bases). The CDR3 loop spans 14 amino acids. CDR1 is MDHEN, CDR2 SYDVKM, per germline. In DNA form, the CDR3 reads TGTGCCAGCAGGGGGGGGTTGAGGAACACTGAAGCTTGCTTT. It yields the protein CASRGGLRNTEACF.

CDR3 sequence: CASSLGDWGNEQFF. CDR3 nucleotide sequence: TGTGCCAGCAGTTTGGGAGACTGGGGCAATGAGCAGTTCTTC. V and J are TRBV27 and TRBJ2-1; D might be TRBD2 (5 bases). The length of the CDR3 is 14 residues. Trimming shortened V by 3 bases and J by 6 bases, and 12 bases separated the two germline ends. CDR1 and CDR2 (germline): MNHEY, SMNVEV (reference sequence).

This clonotype was observed at least ten times. The genes are TRBV10-2 and TRBJ2-5, with 10 bases matching TRBD2. With 6 bases clipped from V and 1 base from J, the junction kept 5 bases outside the gene matches. This CDR3 has 15 residues. The V gene's germline CDR1 is WSHSY and CDR2 SAAADI. CDR3 coding DNA: TGCGCCAGCAGAGCTAGCGGGAGTTCCCAAGAGACCCAGTACTTC. It specifies CASRASGSSQETQYF.

This clonotype was observed at least ten times. V and J are TRBV9 and TRBJ2-2; TRBD2 matches 10 bases. CDR1 and CDR2 from the germline V gene are SGDLS and YYNGEE. Losses at the gene ends were 2 bases for V and 4 bases for J; bases not matched to a gene: 5. This CDR3 spans 16 amino acids. The CDR3: CASSVASGRGTGELFF. Here the CDR3 DNA reads TGTGCCAGCAGCGTCGCTAGCGGGAGAGGCACCGGGGAGCTGTTTTTT.

This clonotype has at least ten counts. The genes are TRBV11-2 and TRBJ2-2; 7 bases align to TRBD2. CDR1 and CDR2 (germline): SGHAT, FQNNGV. The trim removed 7 bases at V and 0 bases at J, leaving 5 bases unmatched. The CDR3 covers 15 residues. CDR3 nucleotide sequence: TGTGCCAGCACCCGACTAGCCGCGAACACCGGGGAGCTGTTTTTT. Translated: CASTRLAANTGELFF.

This clonotype was seen only a few times. The rearrangement joins TRBV12-3 or TRBV12-4 to TRBJ1-3, with a tentative D call TRBD1 (6 bases). V lost 1 base and J 8 bases, leaving 15 bases between the germline ends. The CDR3 has 15 amino acids. This CDR3 reads CASSLGDTAGDTIYF. For the CDR3, the DNA is TGTGCCAGCAGTTTAGGGGACACGGCCGGGGACACCATATATTTT.

This clonotype has ten or more counts. This chain uses TRBV2 with TRBJ2-7, with 11 bases lining up with TRBD1. This CDR3 comprises 13 residues. Trimming took 8 bases from V and 4 from J; bases not matched to a gene: 4. In germline, CDR1 is SNHLY, CDR2 FYNNEI. CDR3 region: CASVRDRGYEQYF. The DNA for the CDR3 is TGTGCCAGCGTCCGGGACAGGGGGTACGAGCAGTACTTC.

This clonotype has more than one count but fewer than ten. The chain uses TRBV6-1 and TRBJ1-2, with TRBD1 as a possible D gene (5 bases). Trimming left V 2 bases short and J 2 bases short, with 12 bases between. This CDR3 comprises 15 residues. Germline V CDR1 and CDR2: MNHNS, SASEGT. As DNA, the CDR3 is TGTGCCAGCAGTGAACATGGGGGGATGAACTATGGCTACACCTTC. It codes for CASSEHGGMNYGYTF.

Only one count was recorded for this clonotype. The rearrangement links TRBV11-2 to TRBJ1-1; D is uncertain. The V end lost 5 bases, the J end lost 6 bases, and 16 bases lay between the germline ends. The CDR3 length is 14 residues. CDR1 is SGHAT, CDR2 FQNNGV, per germline. The DNA for the CDR3 is TGTGCCAGCAGCCCGGACCGACTCGGGGCTGAAGCTTTCTTT. Translation gives CASSPDRLGAEAFF.

A few counts support this clonotype. The chain links TRBV6-5 to TRBJ1-1; tentatively, D is TRBD1 (6 bases). The CDR3 is made up of 17 amino acids. Per the germline V gene, CDR1 is MNHEY and CDR2 is SVGAGI. The germline V and J ends were trimmed by 0 bases and 1 base, with 15 bases remaining between them. CDR3 sequence: CASSYSTGGWGNTEAFF. CDR3 DNA sequence: TGTGCCAGCAGTTACTCGACGGGGGGCTGGGGGAACACTGAAGCTTTCTTT.

This clonotype occurred many times. The gene calls are TRBV18 and TRBJ2-7; D is uncertain. Trimming took off 8 bases at V and 4 bases at J, with 15 bases between the two ends. This CDR3 is built from 13 residues. Germline V gene data show CDR1 as KGHSH and CDR2 as LQKENI. CDR3 amino acids: CASSLLGRYEQYF. The CDR3 DNA is TGTGCCAGCAGTTTATTGGGAAGGTACGAGCAGTACTTC.

This clonotype was detected many times. This chain links TRBV6-1 with TRBJ2-7, with D perhaps TRBD1 or TRBD2 (5 bases each). The length of the CDR3 is 13 residues. The germline V and J ends were trimmed by 6 bases and 7 bases, with 16 bases remaining between them. Germline V gene lookup returns CDR1 MNHNS and CDR2 SASEGT. The CDR3 region has the DNA TGTGCCAGCAGACCTACTGGGTGGGGGGAGCAGTACTTC. Translated: CASRPTGWGEQYF.

This CDR3 reads CASSLAGQADYEQYF. For the CDR3, the DNA is TGTGCCAGCAGTTTAGCGGGACAGGCGGACTACGAGCAGTACTTC. This chain links TRBV12-3 or TRBV12-4 with TRBJ2-7; 8 bases line up with TRBD1. CDR3 length equals 15 residues. V trimming: 0 bases; J trimming: 3 bases; junction bases outside the gene matches: 4.

The V call is TRBV6-1, the J call TRBJ1-5; D unclear. The CDR3 contains 13 residues. Trimming shortened V by 8 bases and J by 0 bases, and 8 bases separated the two germline ends. CDR1 and CDR2 from the germline V gene are MNHNS and SASEGT. CDR3: CASCTYSNQPQHF. The CDR3 DNA reads TGTGCCAGCTGTACGTATAGCAATCAGCCCCAGCATTTT.

This clonotype has at least ten counts. CDR3 DNA: TGTGCCAGCAGTGAACAGGGCAACACTGAAGCTTTCTTT. It translates to CASSEQGNTEAFF. This chain connects TRBV6-1 to TRBJ1-1; perhaps TRBD1 as D (5 bases). V lost 2 bases and J lost 2, with 6 bases in between. Germline V lookup: CDR1 MNHNS, CDR2 SASEGT. CDR3 length equals 13 residues.

This clonotype was seen at least ten times. The CDR3 spells CASRRTGLSSTGELFF. The CDR3 DNA is TGTGCCAGCAGACGGACAGGGCTTTCGAGCACCGGGGAGCTGTTTTTT. The chain couples TRBV5-6 to TRBJ2-2, with 8 positions matching TRBD1. The CDR3 is made up of 16 amino acids. Unmatched junction bases numbered 10, after V lost 5 bases and J lost 4 bases. Germline CDR1 and CDR2: SGHDT and YYEEEE.

This chain joins TRBV12-3 or TRBV12-4 and TRBJ1-1; D is possibly TRBD1 (5 bases). V lost 3 bases and J lost 11, with 16 bases in between. There are 13 residues in the CDR3. CDR3 sequence reads: CASSFGGVGMAFF. CDR3 DNA: TGTGCCAGCAGTTTCGGGGGGGTAGGAATGGCTTTCTTT.

This clonotype occurred a few times. The rearrangement links TRBV12-3 or TRBV12-4 to TRBJ2-7, with no clear D. CDR3 size: 14 residues. V lost 5 bases and J 1 base, leaving 12 bases between the germline ends. CDR3 sequence reads: CASSASHGSYEQYF. In DNA form, the CDR3 reads TGTGCCAGCAGTGCCTCTCATGGTTCCTACGAGCAGTACTTC.

Ten or more counts support this clonotype. This chain joins TRBV19 and TRBJ1-1, with D possibly matching TRBD1 (6 bases). This CDR3 region has 15 residues. Trimming took 2 bases from V and 7 from J, leaving 17 bases between them. CDR1 is LNHDA and CDR2 is SQIVND in the germline V gene (reference sequence). In nucleotides, the CDR3 is TGTGCCAGTAGTATAAATGGGGGCGGGACTGGTGAAGCTTTCTTT. This encodes CASSINGGGTGEAFF.